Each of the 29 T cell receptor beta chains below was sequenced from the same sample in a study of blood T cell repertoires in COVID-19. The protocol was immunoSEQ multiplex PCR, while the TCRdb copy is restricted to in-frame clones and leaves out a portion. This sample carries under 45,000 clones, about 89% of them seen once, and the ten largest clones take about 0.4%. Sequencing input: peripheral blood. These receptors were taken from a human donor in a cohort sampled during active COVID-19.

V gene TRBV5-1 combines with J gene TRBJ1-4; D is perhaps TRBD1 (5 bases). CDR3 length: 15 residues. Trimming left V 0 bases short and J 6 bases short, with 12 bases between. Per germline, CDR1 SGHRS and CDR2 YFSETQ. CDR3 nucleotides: TGCGCCAGCAGCTTGGCCCAGGGAGGGTATGAAAAACTGTTTTTT. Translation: CASSLAQGGYEKLFF.

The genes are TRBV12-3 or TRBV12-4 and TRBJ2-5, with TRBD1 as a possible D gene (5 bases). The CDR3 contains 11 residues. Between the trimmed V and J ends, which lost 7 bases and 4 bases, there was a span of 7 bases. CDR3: CASTQGETQYF. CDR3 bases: TGTGCCAGCACCCAGGGAGAGACCCAGTACTTC.

CDR3: CASSQGQDYGYTF. The CDR3 coding sequence is TGTGCCAGCAGCCAAGGACAGGACTATGGCTACACCTTC. This chain joins TRBV11-2 and TRBJ1-2, with 7 bases aligning to TRBD1. The CDR3 extends over 13 amino acids. Germline-derived CDR1 and CDR2 are SGHAT and FQNNGV. Germline trimming cut 5 bases from V and 3 bases from J; bases unmatched to any gene: 3.

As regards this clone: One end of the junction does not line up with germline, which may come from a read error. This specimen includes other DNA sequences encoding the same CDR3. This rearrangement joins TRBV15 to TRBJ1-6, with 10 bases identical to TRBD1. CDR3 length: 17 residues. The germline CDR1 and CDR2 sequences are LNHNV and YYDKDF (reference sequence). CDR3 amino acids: CATSRAGTGAFNSPLHF. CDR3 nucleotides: TGTGCCACTAGCAGAGCCGGGACAGGGGCTTTTAATTCACCCCTCCACTTT.

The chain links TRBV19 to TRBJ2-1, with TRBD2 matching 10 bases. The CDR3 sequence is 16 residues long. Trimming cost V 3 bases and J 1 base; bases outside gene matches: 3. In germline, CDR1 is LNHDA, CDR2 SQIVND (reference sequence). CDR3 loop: CASSIRSGGSYNEQFF. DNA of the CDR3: TGTGCCAGTAGTATCCGTAGCGGGGGGTCCTACAATGAGCAGTTCTTC.

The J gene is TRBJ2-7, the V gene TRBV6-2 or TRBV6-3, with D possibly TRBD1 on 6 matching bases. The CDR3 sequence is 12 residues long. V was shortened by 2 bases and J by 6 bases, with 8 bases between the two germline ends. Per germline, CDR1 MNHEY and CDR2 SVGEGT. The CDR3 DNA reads TGTGCCAGCAGTTACGGGACACCCGAGCAGTACTTC. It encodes CASSYGTPEQYF.

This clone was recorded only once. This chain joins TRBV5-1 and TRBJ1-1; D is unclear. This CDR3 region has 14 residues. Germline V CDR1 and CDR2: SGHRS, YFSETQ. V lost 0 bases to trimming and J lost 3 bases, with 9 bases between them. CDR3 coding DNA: TGCGCCAGCAGCTTGGAGTCAGGCTACACTGAAGCTTTCTTT. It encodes CASSLESGYTEAFF.

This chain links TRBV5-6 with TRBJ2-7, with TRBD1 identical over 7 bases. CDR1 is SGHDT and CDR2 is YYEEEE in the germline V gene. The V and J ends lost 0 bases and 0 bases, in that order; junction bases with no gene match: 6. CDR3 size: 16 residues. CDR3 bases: TGTGCCAGCAGCTTGGGATATAGGACAGGCTCCTACGAGCAGTACTTC. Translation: CASSLGYRTGSYEQYF.

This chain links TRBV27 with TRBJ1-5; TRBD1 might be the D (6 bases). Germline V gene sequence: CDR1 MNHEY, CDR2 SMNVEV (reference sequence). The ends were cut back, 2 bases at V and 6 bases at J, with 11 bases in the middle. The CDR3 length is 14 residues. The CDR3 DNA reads TGTGCCAGCAGTTTAGACAGGTTCGTTCAGCCCCAGCATTTT. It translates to CASSLDRFVQPQHF.

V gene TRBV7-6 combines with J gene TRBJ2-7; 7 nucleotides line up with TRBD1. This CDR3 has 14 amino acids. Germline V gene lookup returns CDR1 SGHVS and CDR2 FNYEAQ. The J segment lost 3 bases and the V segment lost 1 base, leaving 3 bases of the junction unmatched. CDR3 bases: TGTGCCAGCAGCTTAGAGGGGGCAGGCTACGAGCAGTACTTC. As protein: CASSLEGAGYEQYF.

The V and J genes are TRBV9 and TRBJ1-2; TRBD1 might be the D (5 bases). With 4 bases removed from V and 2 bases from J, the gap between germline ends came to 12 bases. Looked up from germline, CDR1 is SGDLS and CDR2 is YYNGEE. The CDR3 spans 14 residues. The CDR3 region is CASSTGHSNYGYTF. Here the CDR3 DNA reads TGTGCCAGCAGCACAGGTCATTCCAACTATGGCTACACCTTC. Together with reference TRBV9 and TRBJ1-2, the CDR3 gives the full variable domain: DSGVTQTPKHLITATGQRVTLRCSPRSGDLSVYWYQQSLDQGLQFLIQYYNGEERAKGNILERFSAQQFPDLHSELNLSSLELGDSALYFCASSTGHSNYGYTFGSGTRLTVV.

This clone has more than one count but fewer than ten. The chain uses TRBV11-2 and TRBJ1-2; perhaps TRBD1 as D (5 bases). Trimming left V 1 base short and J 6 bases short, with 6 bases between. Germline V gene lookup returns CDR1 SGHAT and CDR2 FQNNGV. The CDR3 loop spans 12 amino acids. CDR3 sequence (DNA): TGTGCCAGCAGCTTAGGGGGCGATGGCTACACCTTC. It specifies CASSLGGDGYTF.

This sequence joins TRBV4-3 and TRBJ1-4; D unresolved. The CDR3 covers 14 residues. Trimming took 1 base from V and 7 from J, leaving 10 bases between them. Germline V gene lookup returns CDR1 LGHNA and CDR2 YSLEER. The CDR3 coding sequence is TGCGCCAGCAGCCAAGGCACTGTCGGTGAAAAACTGTTTTTT. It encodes CASSQGTVGEKLFF.

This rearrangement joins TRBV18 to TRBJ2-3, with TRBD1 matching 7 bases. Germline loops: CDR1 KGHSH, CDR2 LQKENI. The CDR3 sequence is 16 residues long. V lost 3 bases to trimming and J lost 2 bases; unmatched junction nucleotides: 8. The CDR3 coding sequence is TGTGCCAGCTCACCCCTGAGGGACAGAGCCACAGATACGCAGTATTTT. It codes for CASSPLRDRATDTQYF. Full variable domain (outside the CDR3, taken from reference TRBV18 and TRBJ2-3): NAGVMQNPRHLVRRRGQEARLRCSPMKGHSHVYWYRQLPEEGLKFMVYLQKENIIDESGMPKERFSAEFPKEGPSILRIQQVVRGDSAAYFCASSPLRDRATDTQYFGPGTRLTVL.

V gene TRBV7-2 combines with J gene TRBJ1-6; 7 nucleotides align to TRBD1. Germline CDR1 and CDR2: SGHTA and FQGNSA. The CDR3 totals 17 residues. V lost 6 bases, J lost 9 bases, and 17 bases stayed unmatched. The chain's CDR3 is CASSPRGRQGVGSPLHF. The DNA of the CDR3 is TGTGCCAGCAGTCCAAGGGGTAGACAGGGCGTAGGTTCACCCCTCCACTTT.

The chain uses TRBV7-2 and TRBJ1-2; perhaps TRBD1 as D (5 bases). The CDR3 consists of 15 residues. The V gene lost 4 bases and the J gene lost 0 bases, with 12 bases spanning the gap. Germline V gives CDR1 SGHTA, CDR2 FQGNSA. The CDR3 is CASSWVAGSNYGYTF. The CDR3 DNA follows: TGTGCCAGCAGCTGGGTGGCAGGGTCTAACTATGGCTACACCTTC.

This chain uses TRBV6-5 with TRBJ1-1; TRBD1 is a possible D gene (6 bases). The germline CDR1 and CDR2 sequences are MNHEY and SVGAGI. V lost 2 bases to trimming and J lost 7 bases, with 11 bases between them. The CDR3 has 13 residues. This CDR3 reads CASSYTQGLEAFF. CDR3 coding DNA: TGTGCCAGCAGTTACACCCAGGGGCTTGAAGCTTTCTTT.

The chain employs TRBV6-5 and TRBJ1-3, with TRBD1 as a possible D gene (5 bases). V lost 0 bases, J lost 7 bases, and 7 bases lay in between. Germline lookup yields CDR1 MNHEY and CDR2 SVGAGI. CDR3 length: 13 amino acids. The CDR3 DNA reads TGTGCCAGCAGTTACTCGGGGGGTAACACCATATATTTT. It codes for CASSYSGGNTIYF.

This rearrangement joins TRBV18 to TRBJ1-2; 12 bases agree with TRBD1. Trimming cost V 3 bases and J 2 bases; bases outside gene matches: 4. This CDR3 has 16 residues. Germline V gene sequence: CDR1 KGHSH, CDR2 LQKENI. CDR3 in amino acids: CASSPTGTGGNYGYTF. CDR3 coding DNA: TGTGCCAGCTCACCGACCGGGACAGGGGGCAACTATGGCTACACCTTC. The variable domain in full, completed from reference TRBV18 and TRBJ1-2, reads NAGVMQNPRHLVRRRGQEARLRCSPMKGHSHVYWYRQLPEEGLKFMVYLQKENIIDESGMPKERFSAEFPKEGPSILRIQQVVRGDSAAYFCASSPTGTGGNYGYTFGSGTRLTVV.

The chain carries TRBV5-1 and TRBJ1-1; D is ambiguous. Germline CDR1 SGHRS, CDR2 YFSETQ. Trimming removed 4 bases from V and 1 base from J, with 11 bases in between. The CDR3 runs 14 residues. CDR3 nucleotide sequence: TGCGCCAGCAGCCAAACTACACGGAACACTGAAGCTTTCTTT. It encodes CASSQTTRNTEAFF.

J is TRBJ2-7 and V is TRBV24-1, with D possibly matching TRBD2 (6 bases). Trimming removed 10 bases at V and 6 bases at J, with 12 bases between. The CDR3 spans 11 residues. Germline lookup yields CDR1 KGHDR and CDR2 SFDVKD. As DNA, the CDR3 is TGTGCCACGACTCAGGGAGGCGAGCAGTACTTC. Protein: CATTQGGEQYF.

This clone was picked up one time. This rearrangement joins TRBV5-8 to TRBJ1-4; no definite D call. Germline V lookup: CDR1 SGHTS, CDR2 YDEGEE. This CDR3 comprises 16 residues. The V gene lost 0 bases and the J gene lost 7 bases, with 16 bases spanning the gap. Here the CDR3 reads CASSLDRNGGGEKLFF. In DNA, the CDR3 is TGTGCCAGCAGCTTGGACCGCAACGGAGGCGGTGAAAAACTGTTTTTT.

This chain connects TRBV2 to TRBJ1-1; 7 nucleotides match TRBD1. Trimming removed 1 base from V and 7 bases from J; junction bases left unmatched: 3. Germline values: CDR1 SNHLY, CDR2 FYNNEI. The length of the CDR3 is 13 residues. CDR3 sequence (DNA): TGTGCCAGCAGTGAAGAGGGGGCCAGTGAAGCTTTCTTT. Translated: CASSEEGASEAFF.

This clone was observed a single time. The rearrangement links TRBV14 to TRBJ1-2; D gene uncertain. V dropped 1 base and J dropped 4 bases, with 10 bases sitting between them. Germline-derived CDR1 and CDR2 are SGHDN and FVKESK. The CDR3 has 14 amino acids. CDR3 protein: CASSQAPEIYGYTF. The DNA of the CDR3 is TGTGCCAGCAGCCAAGCGCCAGAAATCTATGGCTACACCTTC.

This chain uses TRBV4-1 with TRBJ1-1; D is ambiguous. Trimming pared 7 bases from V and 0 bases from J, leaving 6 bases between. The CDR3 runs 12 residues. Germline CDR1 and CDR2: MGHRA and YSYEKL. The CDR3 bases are TGCGCCAGCAACAACCTGAACACTGAAGCTTTCTTT. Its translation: CASNNLNTEAFF.

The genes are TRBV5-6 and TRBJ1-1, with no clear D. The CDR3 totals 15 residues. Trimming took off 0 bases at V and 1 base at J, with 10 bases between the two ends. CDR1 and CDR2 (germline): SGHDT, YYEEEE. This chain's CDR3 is CASSLGLAWNTEAFF. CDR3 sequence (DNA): TGTGCCAGCAGCTTGGGGCTGGCTTGGAACACTGAAGCTTTCTTT.

The CDR3 here is CASSETGGGTEAFF. The CDR3 bases are TGCGCCAGCAGTGAGACAGGGGGCGGGACTGAAGCTTTCTTT. This sequence joins TRBV10-2 and TRBJ1-1; 9 positions agree with TRBD1. CDR1 is WSHSY, CDR2 SAAADI, per germline. There are 14 residues in the CDR3. The V gene end was trimmed by 2 bases and the J gene end by 5 bases; junction bases not matched to a gene: 3.

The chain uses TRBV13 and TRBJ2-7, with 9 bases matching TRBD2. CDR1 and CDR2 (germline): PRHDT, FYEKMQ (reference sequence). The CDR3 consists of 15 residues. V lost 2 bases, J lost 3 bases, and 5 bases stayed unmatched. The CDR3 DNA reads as TGTGCCAGCAGCTTATCCCTAGCGGGGAGCTACGAGCAGTACTTC. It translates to CASSLSLAGSYEQYF. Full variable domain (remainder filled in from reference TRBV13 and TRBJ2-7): AAGVIQSPRHLIKEKRETATLKCYPIPRHDTVYWYQQGPGQDPQFLISFYEKMQSDKGSIPDRFSAQQFSDYHSELNMSSLELGDSALYFCASSLSLAGSYEQYFGPGTRLTVT.

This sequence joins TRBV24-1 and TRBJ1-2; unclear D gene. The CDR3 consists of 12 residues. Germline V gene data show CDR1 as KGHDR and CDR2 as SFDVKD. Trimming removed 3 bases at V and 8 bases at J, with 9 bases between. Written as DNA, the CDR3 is TGTGCCACCAGTGATCCCGCCGAGGGCTACACCTTC. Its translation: CATSDPAEGYTF.